Listed below are T cell receptor beta chains from one sample, sequenced in a study of response to subunit inactivated influenza vaccine. TCRdb reprocessed the RT-PCR reads via MiXCR and lists one record per CDR3 protein. Of 610,000 or so distinct CDR3 sequences in the sample, around 15% were seen once. This specimen was PBMCs from blood, taken roughly 13 days after vaccination. These receptors were taken from a man aged 45-65 years who received an inactivated influenza vaccine. CDR3s include the opening cysteine and the closing phenylalanine or tryptophan. D genes are given only for firm matches. Clone size is shown for a subset of rows, as once, few, many or a class of expanded clone.

V gene: TRBV5-1; clone size: .; J gene: TRBJ2-2; D gene: TRBD2; CDR3 protein: CASAGDRTGELFF; CDR3 DNA: TGCGCCAGCGCGGGGGATCGCACCGGGGAGCTGTTTTTT
V gene: TRBV20-1; clone size: .; J gene: TRBJ2-2; D gene: .; CDR3 protein: CSARAGGLHTGELFF; CDR3 DNA: TGCAGTGCTAGAGCGGGTGGGCTACACACCGGGGAGCTGTTTTTT
V gene: TRBV21-1; clone size: .; J gene: TRBJ2-5; D gene: .; CDR3 protein: CASSRIRPSEGPQYF; CDR3 DNA: TGTGCCAGCAGCCGGATAAGACCATCAGAAGGGCCCCAGTACTTC
V gene: TRBV27; clone size: few; J gene: TRBJ2-3; D gene: .; CDR3 protein: CASSLSPLTDTQYF; CDR3 DNA: TGTGCCAGCAGTTTATCGCCCCTCACAGATACGCAGTATTTT
V gene: TRBV7-2; clone size: .; J gene: TRBJ2-7; D gene: .; CDR3 protein: CASSWGASAAYEQYF; CDR3 DNA: TGTGCCAGCAGCTGGGGGGCTAGCGCCGCCTACGAGCAGTACTTC
V gene: TRBV11-2; clone size: few; J gene: TRBJ2-3; D gene: TRBD2; CDR3 protein: CASSSIAGTPDTQYF; CDR3 DNA: TGTGCCAGCAGCTCAATAGCGGGAACCCCAGATACGCAGTATTTT
V gene: TRBV30; clone size: .; J gene: TRBJ1-1; D gene: .; CDR3 protein: CAWSGTINTEAFF; CDR3 DNA: TGTGCCTGGAGTGGGACAATTAACACTGAAGCTTTCTTT
V gene: TRBV7-2; clone size: .; J gene: TRBJ2-3; D gene: .; CDR3 protein: CASSFFGADTQYF; CDR3 DNA: TGTGCCAGCAGCTTTTTCGGTGCGGATACGCAGTATTTT
V gene: TRBV4-3; clone size: .; J gene: TRBJ1-4; D gene: .; CDR3 protein: CASSQATGNEKLFF; CDR3 DNA: TGCGCCAGCAGCCAAGCCACCGGCAATGAAAAACTGTTTTTT
V gene: TRBV20-1; clone size: few; J gene: TRBJ2-1; D gene: .; CDR3 protein: CSARGSSLSYNEQFF; CDR3 DNA: TGCAGTGCTAGAGGAAGTAGCCTATCCTACAATGAGCAGTTCTTC
V gene: TRBV4-3; clone size: few; J gene: TRBJ2-1; D gene: .; CDR3 protein: CASSPTVLFRNEQFF; CDR3 DNA: TGCGCCAGCAGCCCGACAGTGTTATTTCGGAATGAGCAGTTCTTC